The 5 T cell receptor beta chains below come from one sample, sequenced in a study of T cells in Graves' hyperthyroidism and ophthalmopathy. Amplified regions were TCR beta CDR3 sequences from RNA transcripts. HTBI primers were the set used in a first-round RT-PCR of the TCR CDR3. TCRdb processed the multiplex PCR reads anew with MiXCR; each CDR3 protein has one entry. The table has over 700,000 distinct CDR3 sequences, approximately 19% seen once. The sequenced sample consisted of blood. The receptors shown here come from a woman aged 45-59 years with Graves' hyperthyroidism that later progressed to Graves' ophthalmopathy.

This clonotype was detected a few times. The chain combines TRBV7-9 with TRBJ2-1; the D call may be TRBD1 or TRBD2 (5 bases each). Germline CDR1 and CDR2: SEHNR and FQNEAQ (reference sequence). The CDR3 totals 14 residues. V was cut by 5 bases and J by 6 bases, with 14 bases left in between. The CDR3 bases are TGTGCCAGCAGCCCCGGGACCCGACCCAATGAGCAGTTCTTC. Its translation: CASSPGTRPNEQFF.

This clonotype appeared a few times. The chain joins TRBV6-2 or TRBV6-3 to TRBJ2-3; 8 bases are shared with TRBD1. Germline-derived CDR1 and CDR2 are MNHEY and SVGEGT. There are 16 residues in the CDR3. After removal of 3 bases from V and 0 bases from J, the junction contained 5 bases not matched to a gene. This CDR3 is CASSYPGQVSTDTQYF. CDR3 in DNA: TGTGCCAGCAGTTATCCGGGACAGGTTAGCACAGATACGCAGTATTTT.

This clonotype was detected ten times or more. The chain uses TRBV3-1 and TRBJ2-7, with TRBD1 matching over 7 bases. J gave up 3 bases and V 1 base, and 3 bases lay outside the gene matches. The length of the CDR3 is 14 residues. The V gene's germline CDR1 is LGHDT and CDR2 YNNKEL (reference sequence). The CDR3 DNA sequence: TGTGCCAGCAGCCAAGCGGACAGGTTCTACGAGCAGTACTTC. Translating it yields CASSQADRFYEQYF.

In its sample, this clonotype was seen a few times. The gene calls are TRBV6-1 and TRBJ2-1; D unclear. CDR1 and CDR2 from the germline V gene are MNHNS and SASEGT. Trimming removed 5 bases at V and 2 bases at J, with 10 bases between. There are 14 residues in the CDR3. As DNA, the CDR3 is TGTGCCAGCAGTTACGCCGTCACCTACAATGAGCAGTTCTTC. This sequence encodes CASSYAVTYNEQFF.

This clonotype was observed a few times. The chain is built from TRBV7-2 and TRBJ2-3; 7 nucleotides line up with TRBD1. The CDR3 is 18 residues long. Per the germline V gene, CDR1 is SGHTA and CDR2 is FQGNSA. With V trimmed by 0 bases and J by 1 base, 10 bases remained unmatched. The CDR3 loop is CASSLAGNRGLGTDTQYF. The CDR3 DNA is TGTGCCAGCAGCTTAGCGGGAAACAGGGGTTTAGGCACAGATACGCAGTATTTT.